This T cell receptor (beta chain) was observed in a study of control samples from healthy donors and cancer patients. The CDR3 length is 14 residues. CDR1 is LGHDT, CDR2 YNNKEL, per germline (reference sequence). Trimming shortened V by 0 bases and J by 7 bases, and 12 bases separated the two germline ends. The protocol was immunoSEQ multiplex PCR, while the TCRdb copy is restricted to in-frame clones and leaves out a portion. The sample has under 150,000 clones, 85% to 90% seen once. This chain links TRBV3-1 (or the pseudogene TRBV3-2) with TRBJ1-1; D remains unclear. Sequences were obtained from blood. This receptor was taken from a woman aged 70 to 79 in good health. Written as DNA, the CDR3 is TGTGCCAGCAGCCAAGAGGTCCTGGACTATGAAGCTTTCTTT. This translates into CASSQEVLDYEAFF.